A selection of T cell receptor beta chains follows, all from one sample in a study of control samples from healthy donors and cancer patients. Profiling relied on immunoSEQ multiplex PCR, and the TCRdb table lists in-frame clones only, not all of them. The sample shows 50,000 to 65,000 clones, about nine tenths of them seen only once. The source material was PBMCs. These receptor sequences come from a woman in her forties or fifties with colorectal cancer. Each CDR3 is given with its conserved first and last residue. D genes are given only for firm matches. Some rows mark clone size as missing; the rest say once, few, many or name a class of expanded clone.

CASSQVGGSNEKLFF	TGTGCCAGCAGCCAAGTAGGGGGGTCTAATGAAAAACTGTTTTTT	-	TRBJ1-4	15	-	TRBV7-2
CASSFSPSSYEQYF	TGCGCCAGCAGCTTTTCTCCGAGCTCCTACGAGCAGTACTTC	-	TRBJ2-7	14	-	TRBV5-1
CASVSWGNNSPLHF	TGTGCCAGCGTCTCTTGGGGCAATAATTCACCCCTCCACTTT	-	TRBJ1-6	14	-	TRBV28
CASSSRRGTSSSYNEQFF	TGTGCCAGCAGCTCCAGACGGGGAACCTCTAGCTCCTACAATGAGCAGTTCTTC	-	TRBJ2-1	18	-	TRBV7-9
CAWSAVTDNQPQHF	TGTGCCTGGAGTGCTGTAACAGACAATCAGCCCCAGCATTTT	-	TRBJ1-5	14	-	TRBV30
CASSLGGWGTEAFF	TGTGCCAGTAGTCTCGGGGGTTGGGGCACTGAAGCTTTCTTT	few	TRBJ1-1	14	-	TRBV19
CASSFPGGTEAFF	TGTGCCAGCAGCTTCCCCGGGGGGACTGAAGCTTTCTTT	-	TRBJ1-1	13	-	TRBV5-8
CASSFGPETGELFF	TGTGCCAGCAGTTTCGGGCCGGAGACCGGGGAGCTGTTTTTT	-	TRBJ2-2	14	-	TRBV27
CASSGTGATGELFF	TGTGCCAGCAGTGGGACAGGGGCCACCGGGGAGCTGTTTTTT	-	TRBJ2-2	14	TRBD1	TRBV2
CSVRRDNTDTQYF	TGCAGCGTAAGGCGGGACAACACAGATACGCAGTATTTT	-	TRBJ2-3	13	-	TRBV29-1
CASSLYNTGIQYF	TGTGCCAGCAGCCTATATAATACAGGTATCCAGTACTTC	-	TRBJ2-4	13	-	TRBV7-3
CASSFQGDTEAFF	TGTGCCAGCAGTTTTCAGGGGGACACTGAAGCTTTCTTT	-	TRBJ1-1	13	TRBD1	TRBV7-6
CASSERGVGQPQHF	TGTGCCAGCAGTGAAAGAGGGGTGGGACAGCCCCAGCATTTT	-	TRBJ1-5	14	-	TRBV6-1
CASSLTGRVGYTF	TGTGCCAGCAGTTTGACAGGGAGGGTCGGCTACACCTTC	-	TRBJ1-2	13	TRBD1	TRBV11-2
CATRTEKGFYEQYF	TGTGCCACGCGGACCGAGAAGGGCTTCTACGAGCAGTACTTC	-	TRBJ2-7	14	-	TRBV2
CSASPPRAGQPQHF	TGCAGTGCTAGTCCCCCCCGAGCGGGGCAGCCCCAGCATTTT	-	TRBJ1-5	14	-	TRBV20-1
CASSDRVAEETQYF	TGTGCCAGCAGCGACCGGGTGGCGGAAGAGACCCAGTACTTC	-	TRBJ2-5	14	-	TRBV7-9
CASSLSSGTTYEQYF	TGTGCCAGCAGTTTATCGAGCGGGACCACCTACGAGCAGTACTTC	-	TRBJ2-7	15	TRBD2	TRBV28
CASSLVPGGDHGYTF	TGCGCCAGCAGCTTGGTTCCAGGGGGCGATCATGGCTACACCTTC	once	TRBJ1-2	15	TRBD1	TRBV5-1
CASSSRSNGETQYF	TGTGCCAGCAGCTCACGATCCAACGGAGAGACCCAGTACTTC	-	TRBJ2-5	14	-	TRBV5-5
CASTIPEGTEAFF	TGTGCCAGTACCATACCCGAGGGCACTGAAGCTTTCTTT	-	TRBJ1-1	13	-	TRBV19
CASSTRRGRNQPQHF	TGTGCCAGTAGTACCAGACGGGGGCGCAATCAGCCCCAGCATTTT	-	TRBJ1-5	15	-	TRBV19
CASSLRTSGFLETQYF	TGTGCCAGCAGCCTCCGGACTAGCGGTTTTCTAGAGACCCAGTACTTC	-	TRBJ2-5	16	TRBD2	TRBV11-2
CASSPMTSTDTQYF	TGCGCCAGCAGCCCGATGACTAGCACAGATACGCAGTATTTT	-	TRBJ2-3	14	-	TRBV4-1
CASSYFEASEQYF	TGTGCCAGCAGTTACTTTGAGGCAAGCGAGCAGTACTTC	-	TRBJ2-7	13	-	TRBV6-5
CASSLSGNQPQHF	TGTGCCAGCAGTTTATCAGGGAATCAGCCCCAGCATTTT	once	TRBJ1-5	13	-	TRBV28
CASSHRRGSGTEAFF	TGTGCCAGCAGCCACCGCAGAGGTAGCGGCACTGAAGCTTTCTTT	-	TRBJ1-1	15	-	TRBV16
CASRQGGDNSPLHF	TGCGCCAGCCGGCAGGGAGGGGATAATTCACCCCTCCACTTT	-	TRBJ1-6	14	-	TRBV5-1
CASSLAAGGTEAFF	TGCGCCAGCAGCTTGGCGGCAGGGGGAACTGAAGCTTTCTTT	-	TRBJ1-1	14	TRBD1	TRBV5-1
CAKKAGGYNEQFF	TGTGCCAAAAAAGCGGGAGGTTACAATGAGCAGTTCTTC	-	TRBJ2-1	13	TRBD2	TRBV24-1
CASSSPPTDTQYF	TGTGCCAGCAGTTCGCCCCCCACAGATACGCAGTATTTT	-	TRBJ2-3	13	-	TRBV28
CASSFSVAGGKETQYF	TGCGCCAGCAGCTTTTCGGTAGCGGGGGGGAAAGAGACCCAGTACTTC	-	TRBJ2-5	16	TRBD2	TRBV5-1
CASSPLAGSNEQFF	TGTGCCAGCAGCCCCCTAGCGGGGTCCAATGAGCAGTTCTTC	-	TRBJ2-1	14	TRBD2	TRBV14
CASSLAETLREQYF	TGTGCCAGCAGCTTAGCCGAGACCCTGAGGGAGCAGTACTTC	-	TRBJ2-7	14	-	TRBV7-8